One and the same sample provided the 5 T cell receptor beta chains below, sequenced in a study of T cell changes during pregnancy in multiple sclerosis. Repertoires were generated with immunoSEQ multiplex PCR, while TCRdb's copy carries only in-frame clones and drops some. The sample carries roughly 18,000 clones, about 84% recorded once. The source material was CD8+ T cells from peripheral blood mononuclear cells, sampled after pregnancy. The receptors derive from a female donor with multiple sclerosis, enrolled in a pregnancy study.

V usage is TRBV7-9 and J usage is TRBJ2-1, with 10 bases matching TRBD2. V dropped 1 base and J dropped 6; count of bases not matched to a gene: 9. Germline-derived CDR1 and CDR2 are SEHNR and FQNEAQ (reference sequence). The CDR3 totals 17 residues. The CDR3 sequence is CASSLGLAGEKLNEQFF. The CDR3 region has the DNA TGTGCCAGCAGCTTAGGTCTAGCGGGAGAGAAACTCAATGAGCAGTTCTTC.

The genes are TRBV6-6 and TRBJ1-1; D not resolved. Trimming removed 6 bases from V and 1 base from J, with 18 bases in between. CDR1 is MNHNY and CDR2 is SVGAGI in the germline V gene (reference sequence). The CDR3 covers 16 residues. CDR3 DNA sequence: TGTGCCAGCAGGTCCGCCGACTTCGATACGAACACTGAAGCTTTCTTT. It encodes CASRSADFDTNTEAFF.

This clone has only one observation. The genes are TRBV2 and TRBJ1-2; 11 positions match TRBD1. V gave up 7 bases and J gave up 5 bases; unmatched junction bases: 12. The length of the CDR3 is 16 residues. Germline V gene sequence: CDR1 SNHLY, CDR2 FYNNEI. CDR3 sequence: CASTKRDRGFLYGYTF. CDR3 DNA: TGTGCCAGCACCAAGAGGGACAGGGGGTTTCTTTATGGCTACACCTTC.

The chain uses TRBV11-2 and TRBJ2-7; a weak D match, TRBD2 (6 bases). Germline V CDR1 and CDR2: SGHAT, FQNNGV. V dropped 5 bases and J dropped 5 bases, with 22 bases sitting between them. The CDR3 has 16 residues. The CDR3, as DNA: TGTGCCAGCAGCACCCCCGAAGTACTAGCCGAAGACGAGCAGTACTTC. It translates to CASSTPEVLAEDEQYF.

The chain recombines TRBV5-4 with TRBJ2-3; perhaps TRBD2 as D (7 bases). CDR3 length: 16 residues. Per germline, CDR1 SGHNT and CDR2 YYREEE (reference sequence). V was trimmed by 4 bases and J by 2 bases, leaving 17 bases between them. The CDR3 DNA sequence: TGTGCCAGCAGCCCAGGGGACTACTCTTCCACAGATACGCAGTATTTT. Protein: CASSPGDYSSTDTQYF.